Below are 23 T cell receptor beta chains sequenced from a single sample in a study of monozygotic twins with inflammatory bowel disease (dated by TCRdb to between 2018 and 2021). Library creation used 5' RACE. The instrument was an Illumina HiSeq 2500. TCRdb reprocessed the reads into one record per CDR3 protein sequence, lacking DNA. This specimen's table enumerates around 380,000 distinct CDR3 sequences. The ten most abundant clones make up 2% to 3% of the sample. The sequencing sample was made of blood. All receptors come from a human donor with ulcerative colitis or Crohn's disease, or a healthy co-twin of an affected twin (not recorded which).

The chain uses TRBV10-3 and TRBJ2-2. Looked up from germline, CDR1 is ENHRY and CDR2 is SYGVKD. This CDR3 is built from 13 residues. The CDR3: CAIRFGSSGELFF.

The gene calls are TRBV3-1 and TRBJ2-1; the D call of TRBD2 rests on TCRdb alone, since no DNA is present to check it. Germline V gives CDR1 LGHDT, CDR2 YNNKEL (reference sequence). The CDR3 is 15 amino acids. This CDR3 is CASSQAGLPHNEQFF.

The J gene is TRBJ1-1, the V gene TRBV29-1. The germline CDR1 and CDR2 sequences are SQVTM and ANQGSEA. CDR3 length equals 14 residues. CDR3 in amino acids: CSVSVGGGGTEAFF.

The gene calls are TRBV5-1 and TRBJ2-3; TCRdb indicates TRBD1, and absent DNA this call remains unverified. The CDR3 length is 16 residues. From germline, CDR1 is SGHRS and CDR2 YFSETQ. The CDR3 protein is CASSPLNRGPTDTQYF.

The CDR3 spells CASSLGEGAYGYTF. V gene TRBV27 combines with J gene TRBJ1-2. The CDR3 sequence is 14 residues long. Germline V gene lookup returns CDR1 MNHEY and CDR2 SMNVEV (reference sequence).

The gene calls are TRBV5-6 and TRBJ1-1; lacking DNA, the TRBD1 call made by TCRdb goes unchecked. CDR1 is SGHDT and CDR2 is YYEEEE in the germline V gene. The CDR3 totals 13 residues. CDR3 in amino acids: CASSLDRGARAFF.

The V and J genes are TRBV7-2 and TRBJ2-3; without DNA, the TCRdb call of TRBD1 cannot be checked. The CDR3 totals 11 residues. The germline V gene encodes CDR1 SGHTA and CDR2 FQGNSA. The CDR3 sequence: CASGDRDTQYF.

The V and J genes are TRBV7-9 and TRBJ1-4; the TCRdb call, TRBD1, lacks DNA for checking. Germline CDR1 SEHNR, CDR2 FQNEAQ (reference sequence). The CDR3 has 15 residues. Here the CDR3 reads CASSRRQIANEKLFF. The full variable domain, its missing parts supplied by reference TRBV7-9 and TRBJ1-4, is DTGVSQNPRHKITKRGQNVTFRCDPISEHNRLYWYRQTLGQGPEFLTYFQNEAQLEKSRLLSDRFSAERPKGSFSTLEIQRTEQGDSAMYLCASSRRQIANEKLFFGSGTQLSVL.

The chain joins TRBV25-1 to TRBJ2-7; checking the TCRdb D call of TRBD2 is not possible without DNA. Germline values: CDR1 MGHDK, CDR2 SYGVNS. The CDR3 sequence is 12 residues long. The CDR3: CASSRGTSVQYF.

The chain has TRBV6-1 and TRBJ2-2; without DNA, the TCRdb call of TRBD1 cannot be checked. The CDR3 runs 14 residues. CDR1 is MNHNS and CDR2 is SASEGT in the germline V gene. This CDR3 is CASSPALGVGELFF.

This rearrangement joins TRBV7-2 to TRBJ2-7; TCRdb's D call of TRBD2 is untestable without DNA. This CDR3 has 14 residues. CDR1 is SGHTA, CDR2 FQGNSA, per germline. CDR3 region: CASSFLGSRDEQYF.

CDR3 protein: CASSFNRGRSTGELFF. The chain carries TRBV12-3 or TRBV12-4 and TRBJ2-2; TCRdb calls TRBD1, which cannot be checked without DNA. CDR3 length equals 16 residues.

The rearrangement links TRBV7-2 to TRBJ1-3; TCRdb calls TRBD1, which cannot be checked without DNA. Germline V lookup: CDR1 SGHTA, CDR2 FQGNSA. This CDR3 contains 15 residues. CDR3 region: CASSLSTGAGNTIYF.

This sequence joins TRBV24-1 and TRBJ2-1; TCRdb's D call of TRBD1 is untestable without DNA. The CDR3 spans 14 residues. Germline CDR1 KGHDR, CDR2 SFDVKD. The CDR3 spells CAIGRRDRGNEQFF.

This sequence joins TRBV6-1 and TRBJ2-2; no DNA is available, so the TRBD1 call from TCRdb remains unchecked. This CDR3 has 14 residues. Germline CDR1 is MNHNS and CDR2 is SASEGT. CDR3 loop: CASKGTGRTGELFF.

The gene calls are TRBV20-1 and TRBJ1-2; TCRdb calls TRBD1, which cannot be checked without DNA. The CDR3 covers 18 residues. Germline loops: CDR1 DFQATT, CDR2 SNEGSKA (reference sequence). The CDR3 region is CSARGPLKPGQGNYGYTF.

The chain is built from TRBV7-2 and TRBJ2-7; there is no DNA to check the TCRdb D call of TRBD1. The CDR3 contains 15 residues. In germline, CDR1 is SGHTA, CDR2 FQGNSA. The CDR3 region is CASSLYGQVSYEQYF.

The chain links TRBV7-2 to TRBJ2-3; with no DNA, the TCRdb D assignment of TRBD2 cannot be verified. Germline V gene sequence: CDR1 SGHTA, CDR2 FQGNSA. This CDR3 has 17 amino acids. The CDR3: CASSPRSSGGPTDTQYF. Combining the CDR3 with reference TRBV7-2 and TRBJ2-3 gives the whole variable domain GAGVSQSPSNKVTEKGKDVELRCDPISGHTALYWYRQSLGQGLEFLIYFQGNSAPDKSGLPSDRFSAERTGGSVSTLTIQRTQQEDSAVYLCASSPRSSGGPTDTQYFGPGTRLTVL.

This chain links TRBV20-1 with TRBJ2-5; no DNA is available, so the TRBD1 call from TCRdb remains unchecked. CDR1 DFQATT and CDR2 SNEGSKA come from the germline V gene (reference sequence). The CDR3 loop spans 14 amino acids. This CDR3 reads CSARGSTGVGTQYF.

The V and J genes are TRBV6-2 or TRBV6-3 and TRBJ2-3; the D call of TRBD1 rests on TCRdb alone, since no DNA is present to check it. Germline V gene data show CDR1 as MNHEY and CDR2 as SVGEGT. CDR3 size: 17 residues. CDR3 sequence reads: CASSPLEVLGNTDTQYF.

The rearrangement joins TRBV5-1 to TRBJ2-7; TCRdb's D call of TRBD1 is untestable without DNA. This CDR3 spans 14 amino acids. Germline assignment: CDR1 SGHRS and CDR2 YFSETQ. CDR3: CASSLVQGAREQYF.

This chain connects TRBV12-3 or TRBV12-4 to TRBJ2-7; TCRdb gives TRBD1 as the D gene, but with no DNA this cannot be confirmed. The CDR3 has 15 amino acids. The CDR3 loop reads CASSREAQGAYEQYF.

J is TRBJ2-7 and V is TRBV6-2 or TRBV6-3; TCRdb indicates TRBD1, and absent DNA this call remains unverified. The CDR3 extends over 14 amino acids. Germline V lookup: CDR1 MNHEY, CDR2 SVGEGT. The CDR3 sequence is CASSYGGASYEQYF.